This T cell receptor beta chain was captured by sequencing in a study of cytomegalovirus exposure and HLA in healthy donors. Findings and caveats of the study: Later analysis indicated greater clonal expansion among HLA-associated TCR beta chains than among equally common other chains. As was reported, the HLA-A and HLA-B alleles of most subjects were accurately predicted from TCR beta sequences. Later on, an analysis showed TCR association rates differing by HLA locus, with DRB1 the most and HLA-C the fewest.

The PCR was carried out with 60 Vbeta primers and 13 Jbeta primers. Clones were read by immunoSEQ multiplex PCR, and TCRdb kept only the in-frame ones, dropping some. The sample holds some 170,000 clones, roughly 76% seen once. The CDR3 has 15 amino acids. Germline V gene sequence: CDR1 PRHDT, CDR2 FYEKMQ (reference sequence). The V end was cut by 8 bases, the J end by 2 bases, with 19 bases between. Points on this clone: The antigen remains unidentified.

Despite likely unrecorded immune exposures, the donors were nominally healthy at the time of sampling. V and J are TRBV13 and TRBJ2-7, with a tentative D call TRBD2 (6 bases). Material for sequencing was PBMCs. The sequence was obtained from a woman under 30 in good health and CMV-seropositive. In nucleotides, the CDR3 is TGTGCCAGCGCTACCTGGGGGGACGCAACCTACGAGCAGTACTTC. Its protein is CASATWGDATYEQYF.